The T cell receptor beta chain described here comes from a study of blood T cell repertoires in COVID-19. Study at large: Sites across the United States, Italy and Spain contributed samples from acute and convalescent COVID-19.

Under the authors' procedure: Estimates of nucleated cell counts were drawn from the amplification of reference gene primers. The protocol was immunoSEQ multiplex PCR, while the TCRdb copy is restricted to in-frame clones and leaves out a portion. That table supplies the V and J calls and clone size; D and trimming were determined from the DNA. The table records approximately 300,000 clones, 90% to 95% of them present only once. Enrolled through a virtual design, the participants were between roughly 18 and 100 years of age and came from under 25 US areas. Individuals in the exposed group had encountered a COVID-19 case within 2 weeks preceding study entry. V gave up 2 bases and J gave up 0 bases, with 5 bases separating them. The CDR3 length is 13 residues. CDR1 is SGHAT and CDR2 is FQNNGV in the germline V gene.

The specimen sequenced was PBMCs or T cells enriched from blood (not recorded which). This chain links TRBV11-2 with TRBJ2-7; D is unresolved. The sequence was collected from a woman aged 25 to 39 who had been exposed to COVID-19. The CDR3 DNA reads TGTGCCAGCAGCTTAAGGAGCTCCTACGAGCAGTACTTC. It translates to CASSLRSSYEQYF.